Below are 25 T cell receptor beta chains sequenced from a single sample in a study of cytomegalovirus exposure and HLA in healthy donors. With 60 Vbeta and 13 Jbeta primers, the PCR was carried out. Sequenced by immunoSEQ multiplex PCR; TCRdb stores in-frame clones only, minus some. The sample has 70,000 to 95,000 clones; approximately 60% are singletons. The sequenced material came from PBMCs. These receptors all stem from a woman in her 30s in good health and CMV-seropositive.

This chain connects TRBV19 to TRBJ1-2; tentatively, D is TRBD1 (6 bases). From germline, CDR1 is LNHDA and CDR2 SQIVND (reference sequence). CDR3 length: 12 residues. V was clipped by 3 bases and J by 7 bases, with 9 bases between them. The CDR3 sequence is CASSMDRAGYTF. The CDR3 region has the DNA TGTGCCAGTAGTATGGACAGAGCTGGCTACACCTTC.

This clone was counted a few times. CDR3 region: CASSPQRGYTEAFF. The CDR3 coding sequence is TGTGCCAGCTCACCACAGAGGGGGTACACTGAAGCTTTCTTT. The chain joins TRBV18 to TRBJ1-1; a possible D gene is TRBD1 (6 bases). The germline gives CDR1 KGHSH, CDR2 LQKENI. CDR3 length: 14 residues. Trimming stripped 1 base from V and 3 bases from J, with 9 bases between.

The chain links TRBV7-2 to TRBJ2-4, with 7 positions matching TRBD2. The CDR3 runs to 15 residues. Germline loops: CDR1 SGHTA, CDR2 FQGNSA. V was clipped by 8 bases and J by 3 bases; unmatched bases: 10. As DNA, the CDR3 is TGTGCCAGCTCTGGACAATCTAGCGGCAAAAACATTCAGTACTTC. This codes for CASSGQSSGKNIQYF.

The rearrangement joins TRBV10-3 to TRBJ2-6, with D possibly matching TRBD1 (6 bases). CDR1 is ENHRY and CDR2 is SYGVKD in the germline V gene. V lost 0 bases and J lost 2, with 20 bases in between. This CDR3 has 20 residues. Here the CDR3 reads CAISESSGAGIRAGANVLTF. CDR3 sequence (DNA): TGTGCCATCAGTGAGTCTTCAGGGGCAGGGATCCGAGCTGGGGCCAACGTCCTGACTTTC.

The DNA of the CDR3 is TGTGCCAGCAGCTTAGGTGGACCCGGGAAGGTTGAGCAGTTCTTC. Translation gives CASSLGGPGKVEQFF. The chain has TRBV11-2 and TRBJ2-1, with D maybe TRBD2 (5 bases). The CDR3 loop spans 15 amino acids. V was trimmed by 1 base and J by 9 bases, leaving 16 bases between them. In germline, CDR1 is SGHAT, CDR2 FQNNGV.

This clone is a singleton in its sample. This rearrangement joins TRBV2 to TRBJ1-2; D unresolved. Germline V gene data show CDR1 as SNHLY and CDR2 as FYNNEI. With 10 bases removed from V and 7 bases from J, the gap between germline ends came to 13 bases. The CDR3 contains 11 residues. The CDR3 loop is CAIPTGFGYTF. The CDR3 nucleotides are TGTGCCATACCTACCGGTTTTGGCTACACCTTC.

In DNA, the CDR3 is TGTGCCAGCAAAGGGGCGGGGAACTATGGCTACACCTTC. It codes for CASKGAGNYGYTF. The V and J genes are TRBV6-5 and TRBJ1-2; tentatively, D is TRBD1 (5 bases). Trimming took 7 bases from V and 2 from J, leaving 11 bases between them. Germline CDR1 is MNHEY and CDR2 is SVGAGI. CDR3 size: 13 residues.

The table lists this clone with a count of one. V usage is TRBV6-5 and J usage is TRBJ2-7, with 8 bases identical to TRBD1. The J segment lost 5 bases and the V segment lost 6 bases, leaving 9 bases of the junction unmatched. Looked up from germline, CDR1 is MNHEY and CDR2 is SVGAGI. The CDR3 covers 14 residues. The CDR3 loop is CASRSDRGLNEQYF. In nucleotides, the CDR3 is TGTGCCAGCAGATCCGACAGGGGTTTGAACGAGCAGTACTTC.

The chain is built from TRBV27 and TRBJ2-1; TRBD2 might be the D (6 bases). The length of the CDR3 is 14 residues. Germline-derived CDR1 and CDR2 are MNHEY and SMNVEV (reference sequence). Trimming removed 10 bases from V and 0 bases from J, with 13 bases in between. The CDR3 sequence: CATTTGDSYNEQFF. In nucleotides, the CDR3 is TGTGCCACGACCACGGGGGACTCCTACAATGAGCAGTTCTTC.

CDR3 sequence (DNA): TGCGCCAGCAGCTTTACCAGGGCTTCGAGAGAGACCCAGTACTTC. It yields the protein CASSFTRASRETQYF. The V and J genes are TRBV5-1 and TRBJ2-5; D perhaps matches TRBD1 (5 bases). CDR1 and CDR2 (germline): SGHRS, YFSETQ. The V gene lost 2 bases and the J gene lost 4 bases, with 15 bases spanning the gap. The CDR3 sequence is 15 residues long. Full variable domain (remainder filled in from reference TRBV5-1 and TRBJ2-5): KAGVTQTPRYLIKTRGQQVTLSCSPISGHRSVSWYQQTPGQGLQFLFEYFSETQRNKGNFPGRFSGRQFSNSRSEMNVSTLELGDSALYLCASSFTRASRETQYFGPGTRLLVL.

CDR3 DNA sequence: TGTGCCAGCAGTTTACGGGGGGAGGAGTTCTTC. Translation gives CASSLRGEEFF. The V and J genes are TRBV27 and TRBJ2-1; TRBD2 matches at 7 bases. Germline CDR1 is MNHEY and CDR2 is SMNVEV (reference sequence). Germline trimming cut 2 bases from V and 14 bases from J; bases unmatched to any gene: 3. The CDR3 is made up of 11 amino acids.

Only one count was recorded for this clone. This chain links TRBV29-1 with TRBJ2-7; 7 nucleotides agree with TRBD1. V shed 5 bases, J shed 4 bases, and the junction held 2 bases outside the gene matches. This CDR3 comprises 11 residues. Germline V gene data show CDR1 as SQVTM and CDR2 as ANQGSEA. The CDR3 DNA reads TGCAGCGTTAAACAGGGGTACGAGCAGTACTTC. As protein: CSVKQGYEQYF.

This chain links TRBV19 with TRBJ1-5, with 9 bases aligning to TRBD1. The CDR3 has 14 amino acids. V trimming: 7 bases; J trimming: 4 bases; junction bases outside the gene matches: 5. The germline gives CDR1 LNHDA, CDR2 SQIVND (reference sequence). The CDR3 protein is CASNDRGGNQPQHF. The CDR3 DNA sequence: TGTGCCAGTAATGACAGGGGGGGTAATCAGCCCCAGCATTTT.

This sequence joins TRBV5-4 and TRBJ2-3, with a possible D match to TRBD2 (6 bases). V was shortened by 0 bases and J by 2 bases, with 16 bases between the two germline ends. The germline V gene encodes CDR1 SGHNT and CDR2 YYREEE (reference sequence). CDR3 length: 17 amino acids. The CDR3 nucleotides read TGTGCCAGCAGCTTGGGGGGCAAAGGAGGGGCCACAGATACGCAGTATTTT. This codes for CASSLGGKGGATDTQYF.

The V gene is TRBV2, the J gene TRBJ1-1; 10 positions match TRBD1. Trimming removed 5 bases from V and 11 bases from J; junction bases left unmatched: 8. Germline loops: CDR1 SNHLY, CDR2 FYNNEI. The CDR3 loop spans 13 amino acids. The CDR3 bases are TGTGCCAGCAGTACTATTGACAGGGGGCTTGCTTTCTTT. Translation: CASSTIDRGLAFF.

The V and J genes are TRBV6-1 and TRBJ1-2; perhaps TRBD1 as D (5 bases). Germline-derived CDR1 and CDR2 are MNHNS and SASEGT. CDR3 size: 15 residues. V shed 6 bases and J shed 3 bases, with 17 bases lying between them. CDR3 residues: CASSANTGGDYGYTF. CDR3 bases: TGTGCCAGCAGCGCAAACACGGGGGGTGACTATGGCTACACCTTC.

This chain joins TRBV19 and TRBJ1-1; TRBD1 matches at 9 bases. Unmatched junction bases numbered 10, after V lost 7 bases and J lost 1 base. Germline CDR1 LNHDA, CDR2 SQIVND (reference sequence). The CDR3 has 16 amino acids. Written as DNA, the CDR3 is TGTGCCAGTATCCCCGGGACAGGGTATGGGAACACTGAAGCTTTCTTT. Translation gives CASIPGTGYGNTEAFF. Filled out from reference TRBV19 and TRBJ1-1, the complete variable domain reads DGGITQSPKYLFRKEGQNVTLSCEQNLNHDAMYWYRQDPGQGLRLIYYSQIVNDFQKGDIAEGYSVSREKKESFPLTVTSAQKNPTAFYLCASIPGTGYGNTEAFFGQGTRLTVV.

V is TRBV19 and J is TRBJ2-5, with 8 positions matching TRBD2. CDR3 length equals 15 residues. Germline V gene sequence: CDR1 LNHDA, CDR2 SQIVND (reference sequence). The V segment lost 4 bases and the J segment 7 bases; nucleotides outside the gene matches: 11. The CDR3 DNA reads TGTGCCAGTAGTACCCTAAGGACCAGCGGGGGGACCCAGTACTTC. It yields the protein CASSTLRTSGGTQYF.

The V and J genes are TRBV27 and TRBJ2-7, with D possibly being TRBD2 (5 bases). CDR1 MNHEY and CDR2 SMNVEV come from the germline V gene (reference sequence). Trimming removed 5 bases at V and 2 bases at J, with 13 bases between. This CDR3 contains 14 residues. CDR3 protein: CASSLRGGTYEQYF. CDR3 in DNA: TGTGCCAGCAGTCTCCGCGGAGGAACCTACGAGCAGTACTTC.

The V and J genes are TRBV6-5 and TRBJ1-1; 10 bases map to TRBD1. The CDR3 length is 14 residues. The V gene end was trimmed by 5 bases and the J gene end by 6 bases; junction bases not matched to a gene: 6. Germline-derived CDR1 and CDR2 are MNHEY and SVGAGI. Here the CDR3 reads CASSRDRGRAEAFF. CDR3 bases: TGTGCCAGCAGTAGAGACAGGGGGCGGGCTGAAGCTTTCTTT.

The V gene is TRBV18, the J gene TRBJ1-2; D gene unclear. There are 13 residues in the CDR3. From germline, CDR1 is KGHSH and CDR2 LQKENI. V shed 2 bases and J shed 3 bases, with 7 bases lying between them. CDR3: CASSPKRDYGYTF. The CDR3 DNA sequence: TGTGCCAGCTCACCAAAACGGGACTATGGCTACACCTTC.

The chain couples TRBV5-1 to TRBJ2-1; 14 nucleotides line up with TRBD2. The trim removed 4 bases at V and 6 bases at J, leaving 6 bases unmatched. The CDR3 runs to 16 residues. CDR1 SGHRS and CDR2 YFSETQ come from the germline V gene. The CDR3 spells CASSPLTSGGANEQFF. The DNA for the CDR3 is TGCGCCAGCAGCCCCTTGACTAGCGGGGGGGCCAATGAGCAGTTCTTC.

This sequence joins TRBV6-1 and TRBJ1-4, with D perhaps TRBD1 (5 bases). The V end lost 6 bases, the J end lost 4 bases, and 15 bases lay between the germline ends. Germline assignment: CDR1 MNHNS and CDR2 SASEGT. The CDR3 is made up of 15 amino acids. CDR3 residues: CASSIDSFNNEKLFF. The CDR3, as DNA: TGTGCCAGCAGCATCGACAGCTTTAATAATGAAAAACTGTTTTTT.

This sequence joins TRBV21-1 and TRBJ2-2; the table's TRBD2 call for D was not verified on the DNA. TRBV21-1 counts as a pseudogene. The CDR3 is 18 residues long. CDR3 coding DNA: TGTGCCAGCAGCAAAGTGGCTAGCGGGGGGGCGGACACCGGGGAGCTGTTTTTT. This codes for CASSKVASGGADTGELFF.

This sequence joins TRBV27 and TRBJ2-7; 7 bases are shared with TRBD2. The J call may be faulty, since TRBJ2-1 better matches the DNA end. The germline CDR1 and CDR2 sequences are MNHEY and SMNVEV (reference sequence). This CDR3 contains 14 residues. CDR3 DNA sequence: TGTGCCAGCAGTGACGAGGTACTGGGAGGGGAGCAGTTCTTC. This sequence encodes CASSDEVLGGEQFF.